This T cell receptor beta chain was profiled in a study of T cell repertoires in cytomegalovirus infection. For the study at large: The public TCR beta signatures pointed to both CMV infection and matching HLA type.

Details on this clonotype: Its antigen remains unidentified. One base away lies a much larger clone, so this may be a sequencing read error.

General study points: The ex vivo response was dominated by HLA-C-restricted CMV-specific TCR beta clonotypes. There were carriers of CMV plus the relevant HLA, and cumulative public TCR beta family frequency identified them.

Germline V gene data show CDR1 as ENHRY and CDR2 as SYGVKD. V was trimmed by 6 bases and J by 2 bases, leaving 11 bases between them. The CDR3 has 13 residues. TCRdb re-called the reads through MiXCR, storing one row per CDR3 protein. This sample has hundreds of thousands of distinct CDR3 sequences, with less than 25% found just once. Sequences were obtained from CD8+ T cells from PBMCs. The chain carries TRBV10-3 and TRBJ2-7; D perhaps matches TRBD1 (5 bases). This sequence was found in a human donor in good health (CMV status not recorded). Some clones in this sample may be carry-over from other donors' samples. CDR3 DNA: TGTGCCATCAGCATAGACAGTGCCTACGAGCAGTACTTC. Its protein product is CAISIDSAYEQYF.